This TCR beta chain came from a study of blood T cell repertoires in COVID-19. Data came from immunoSEQ multiplex PCR; TCRdb stores just in-frame clones and leaves some out. The sample has about 180,000 clones; approximately 83% are singletons. Germline V lookup: CDR1 ENHRY, CDR2 SYGVKD. J lost 4 bases, V lost 6 bases, and 5 bases had no gene match. The CDR3 runs to 15 residues. The chain employs TRBV10-3 and TRBJ1-5; 11 nucleotides agree with TRBD1. This sequence was found in a man over 45 with active or convalescent COVID-19. Material: peripheral blood. The CDR3 reads CAIRGQGEGNQPQHF. The CDR3 nucleotides read TGTGCCATCAGGGGACAGGGGGAAGGGAATCAGCCCCAGCATTTT.